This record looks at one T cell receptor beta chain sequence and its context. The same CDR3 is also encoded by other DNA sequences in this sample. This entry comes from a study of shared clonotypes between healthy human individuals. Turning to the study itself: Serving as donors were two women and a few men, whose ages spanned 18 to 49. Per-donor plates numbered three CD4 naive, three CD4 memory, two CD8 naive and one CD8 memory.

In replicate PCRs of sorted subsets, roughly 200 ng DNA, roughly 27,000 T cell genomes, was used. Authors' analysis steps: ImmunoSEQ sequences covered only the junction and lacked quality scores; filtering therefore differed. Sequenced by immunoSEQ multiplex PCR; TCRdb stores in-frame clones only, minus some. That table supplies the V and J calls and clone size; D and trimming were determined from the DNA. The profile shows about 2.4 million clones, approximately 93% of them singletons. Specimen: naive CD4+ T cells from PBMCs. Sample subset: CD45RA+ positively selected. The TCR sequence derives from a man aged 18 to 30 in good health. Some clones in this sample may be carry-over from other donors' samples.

The CDR3 DNA reads as TGTGCCAGCAGTTACGGAGGGTTGGAGACCCAGTACTTC. Protein: CASSYGGLETQYF. The chain employs TRBV6-5 and TRBJ2-5, with D possibly being TRBD2 (6 bases). Trimming pared 2 bases from V and 5 bases from J, leaving 9 bases between. CDR1 is MNHEY, CDR2 SVGAGI, per germline. The CDR3 runs to 13 residues.